Presented here are 30 T cell receptor beta chains from one specimen sequenced in a study of long-term antiretroviral therapy in people with HIV. The authors ran the immunoSEQ assay, v3.0, at survey level. TCRdb's copy holds only in-frame clones and misses some; the assay was immunoSEQ multiplex PCR. The sample has under 30,000 clones, 86% seen once; the top ten hold less than 4.5%. This sample comprised unsorted PBMCs, obtained 1.9 years after starting antiretroviral therapy. The receptors stem from a woman in her 30s with HIV.

The chain carries TRBV6-6 and TRBJ1-1; 9 bases map to TRBD1. The CDR3 extends over 15 amino acids. J was trimmed by 11 bases and V by 2 bases; bases with no gene match: 12. CDR1 is MNHNY, CDR2 SVGAGI, per germline (reference sequence). The chain's CDR3 is CASSYVGQGNEVAFF. The CDR3 DNA follows: TGTGCCAGCAGTTACGTGGGACAGGGTAACGAGGTGGCTTTCTTT.

This chain uses TRBV6-1 with TRBJ2-7; 9 nucleotides match TRBD1. The V gene end was trimmed by 4 bases and the J gene end by 2 bases; junction bases not matched to a gene: 3. The length of the CDR3 is 14 residues. Per the germline V gene, CDR1 is MNHNS and CDR2 is SASEGT. The CDR3 DNA is TGTGCCAGCAGTGGAGGGACAGGGCCCTACGAGCAGTACGTC. Amino acid sequence: CASSGGTGPYEQYV.

The chain couples TRBV10-1 to TRBJ2-7; D gene unclear. Trimming took 3 bases from V and 1 from J, leaving 7 bases between them. Germline CDR1 is WNHNN and CDR2 is SYGVQD (reference sequence). The CDR3 sequence is 13 residues long. The CDR3 coding sequence is TGCGCCAGCAGTGACGGTCCATCCTACGAGCAGTACTTC. This encodes CASSDGPSYEQYF.

This rearrangement joins TRBV5-1 to TRBJ1-1; 7 bases align to TRBD1. Germline V gene data show CDR1 as SGHRS and CDR2 as YFSETQ. The J segment lost 5 bases and the V segment lost 2 bases, leaving 6 bases of the junction unmatched. The CDR3 sequence is 14 residues long. The CDR3 here is CASSLRQGWTEAFF. For the CDR3, the DNA is TGCGCCAGCAGCTTACGACAGGGTTGGACTGAAGCTTTCTTT.

This sequence joins TRBV7-7 and TRBJ2-5, with D hard to call. Germline CDR1 SSHAT, CDR2 FNYEAQ (reference sequence). The V and J ends lost 3 bases and 5 bases respectively, with 10 bases between them. This CDR3 has 13 amino acids. The CDR3: CASSFSRLETQYF. The CDR3 coding sequence is TGTGCCAGCAGCTTTTCGCGGCTGGAGACCCAGTACTTC. Using reference TRBV7-7 and TRBJ2-5 for the parts outside the CDR3, the full variable domain is GAGVSQSPRYKVTKRGQDVTLRCDPISSHATLYWYQQALGQGPEFLTYFNYEAQPDKSGLPSDRFSAERPEGSISTLTIQRTEQRDSAMYRCASSFSRLETQYFGPGTRLLVL.

The chain has TRBV28 and TRBJ2-4, with 7 bases fitting TRBD1. This CDR3 spans 14 amino acids. The V gene's germline CDR1 is MDHEN and CDR2 SYDVKM. J was trimmed by 2 bases and V by 6 bases; bases with no gene match: 4. The CDR3 bases are TGTGCCAGCAGGGCAGGGGGATCCAAAAACATTCAGTACTTC. Protein sequence: CASRAGGSKNIQYF.

CDR3 DNA: TGTGCCAGCACCGCTGGGAGGTACAATGAGCAGTTCTTC. This translates into CASTAGRYNEQFF. The V call is TRBV6-1, the J call TRBJ2-1, with D perhaps matching TRBD2 (6 bases). Germline CDR1 is MNHNS and CDR2 is SASEGT. CDR3 length: 13 amino acids. V lost 7 bases, J lost 4 bases, and 11 bases lay in between.

The V and J genes are TRBV2 and TRBJ1-1; the match to TRBD1 covers 8 bases. Germline assignment: CDR1 SNHLY and CDR2 FYNNEI. The J segment lost 1 base and the V segment lost 10 bases, leaving 14 bases of the junction unmatched. The CDR3 covers 16 residues. CDR3 nucleotide sequence: TGTGCCACTACTCTCACCAGGGGGCTAGAGAACACTGAAGCTTTCTTT. Its translation is CATTLTRGLENTEAFF.

The chain joins TRBV30 to TRBJ2-7; D is possibly TRBD1 (5 bases). V was shortened by 3 bases and J by 4 bases, with 13 bases between the two germline ends. CDR1 is GTSNPN and CDR2 is SVGIG in the germline V gene (reference sequence). CDR3 size: 13 residues. CDR3 amino acids: CAWRDQGTYEQYV. The CDR3 DNA is TGTGCCTGGAGAGACCAGGGTACATACGAGCAGTACGTC.

This chain uses TRBV14 with TRBJ2-1; a possible D gene is TRBD2 (7 bases). The germline V and J ends were trimmed by 1 base and 6 bases, with 13 bases remaining between them. CDR3 length: 15 residues. Germline V gene data show CDR1 as SGHDN and CDR2 as FVKESK. This chain's CDR3 is CASSQGGGAPNEQFF. In DNA form, the CDR3 reads TGTGCCAGCAGCCAAGGAGGGGGGGCCCCCAATGAGCAGTTCTTC.

This CDR3 is CASYTGFSAGELFF. The CDR3 region has the DNA TGCGCCAGCTATACAGGTTTCAGTGCCGGGGAGCTGTTTTTT. This rearrangement joins TRBV5-1 to TRBJ2-2; TRBD1 might be the D (5 bases). V lost 7 bases, J lost 6 bases, and 16 bases lay in between. Germline-derived CDR1 and CDR2 are SGHRS and YFSETQ. The CDR3 consists of 14 residues.

CDR3 bases: TGTGCCAGCTCGATCTCGGAGACCCAGTACTTC. Protein product: CASSISETQYF. The rearrangement joins TRBV18 to TRBJ2-5; D gene uncertain. Germline V gene sequence: CDR1 KGHSH, CDR2 LQKENI. This CDR3 is built from 11 residues. V dropped 6 bases and J dropped 5 bases, with 7 bases sitting between them.

The V and J genes are TRBV2 and TRBJ1-1; D unresolved. Germline V gene lookup returns CDR1 SNHLY and CDR2 FYNNEI. The CDR3 covers 10 residues. Trimming pared 7 bases from V and 7 bases from J, leaving 7 bases between. CDR3 residues: CASNRLEAFF. In DNA, the CDR3 is TGTGCCAGCAACCGGCTTGAAGCTTTCTTT.

The genes are TRBV11-2 and TRBJ2-7; 7 positions agree with TRBD2. Unmatched junction bases numbered 6, after V lost 1 base and J lost 0 bases. Germline assignment: CDR1 SGHAT and CDR2 FQNNGV. The CDR3 has 16 amino acids. CDR3 DNA: TGTGCCAGCAGCTTAGTTGGGGGGGATTTCTCCTACGAGCAGTACTTC. Protein sequence: CASSLVGGDFSYEQYF.

The gene calls are TRBV12-5 and TRBJ1-1; possibly TRBD1 for D (6 bases). The CDR3 length is 15 residues. The V gene lost 1 base and the J gene lost 6 bases, with 15 bases spanning the gap. Germline CDR1 is LGHNT and CDR2 is FRNRAP. This chain's CDR3 is CASGLDAGAYAEAFF. Written as DNA, the CDR3 is TGTGCTAGTGGTTTGGACGCGGGGGCTTATGCTGAAGCTTTCTTT.

The gene calls are TRBV6-5 and TRBJ1-2; 9 nucleotides line up with TRBD1. The J segment lost 8 bases and the V segment lost 2 bases, leaving 9 bases of the junction unmatched. CDR1 is MNHEY, CDR2 SVGAGI, per germline. The CDR3 covers 15 residues. The CDR3 loop is CASSYPGQGFEGYTF. CDR3 nucleotides: TGTGCCAGCAGTTACCCCGGACAGGGGTTCGAAGGCTACACCTTC.

The V call is TRBV7-2, the J call TRBJ1-2; D unclear. The CDR3 is made up of 11 amino acids. V was pared by 4 bases and J by 8 bases, with 8 bases between. The V gene's germline CDR1 is SGHTA and CDR2 FQGNSA. The CDR3 spells CASSYEVGYTF. CDR3 sequence (DNA): TGTGCCAGCAGCTACGAGGTCGGCTACACCTTC.

This chain links TRBV19 with TRBJ1-4; D is ambiguous. The CDR3 loop spans 13 amino acids. V shed 5 bases and J shed 4 bases, with 8 bases lying between them. Per germline, CDR1 LNHDA and CDR2 SQIVND (reference sequence). CDR3 region: CASSLLNNEKLFF. CDR3 coding DNA: TGTGCCAGTAGTCTGTTGAATAATGAAAAACTGTTTTTT.

Only a few counts were recorded for this clone. The V call is TRBV15, the J call TRBJ1-6, with a possible D match to TRBD1 (6 bases). Germline V gives CDR1 LNHNV, CDR2 YYDKDF (reference sequence). Trimming stripped 3 bases from V and 9 bases from J, with 15 bases between. The CDR3 runs 15 residues. CDR3 in DNA: TGTGCCACCAGCAGGGGGACACCAATGGGTTCACCCCTCCACTTT. It translates to CATSRGTPMGSPLHF. Filled out from reference TRBV15 and TRBJ1-6, the complete variable domain reads DAMVIQNPRYQVTQFGKPVTLSCSQTLNHNVMYWYQQKSSQAPKLLFHYYDKDFNNEADTPDNFQSRRPNTSFCFLDIRSPGLGDTAMYLCATSRGTPMGSPLHFGNGTRLTVT.

Only one count was recorded for this clone. The chain carries TRBV4-1 and TRBJ1-2; 7 bases map to TRBD1. The V gene's germline CDR1 is MGHRA and CDR2 YSYEKL. CDR3 length: 16 residues. V lost 5 bases, J lost 4 bases, and 13 bases stayed unmatched. CDR3 loop: CASSEAPQGGIYGYTF. The CDR3 region has the DNA TGCGCCAGCAGCGAAGCACCCCAGGGGGGAATCTATGGCTACACCTTC.

This CDR3 is CASSVTGKPQETQYF. CDR3 DNA sequence: TGTGCCAGCAGTGTTACAGGCAAACCCCAAGAGACCCAGTACTTC. The chain has TRBV6-1 and TRBJ2-5; TRBD1 might be the D (5 bases). This CDR3 has 15 residues. Germline CDR1 MNHNS, CDR2 SASEGT. V lost 4 bases and J 1 base, leaving 13 bases between the germline ends.

The chain is built from TRBV30 and TRBJ1-5; no firm D call. The germline CDR1 and CDR2 sequences are GTSNPN and SVGIG (reference sequence). The germline V and J ends were trimmed by 0 bases and 4 bases, with 13 bases remaining between them. The CDR3 covers 15 residues. The CDR3 sequence: CAWSVRGSMNQPQHF. The CDR3 DNA sequence: TGTGCCTGGAGTGTAAGAGGGTCAATGAATCAGCCCCAGCATTTT.

This clone was picked up one time. The V gene is TRBV2, the J gene TRBJ2-5, with D possibly being TRBD1 (6 bases). The length of the CDR3 is 13 residues. CDR1 and CDR2 from the germline V gene are SNHLY and FYNNEI. The V gene lost 8 bases and the J gene lost 4 bases, with 14 bases spanning the gap. The CDR3 spells CASLLGAPETQYF. CDR3 in DNA: TGTGCCAGCCTTCTGGGGGCTCCAGAGACCCAGTACTTC.

The V gene is TRBV27, the J gene TRBJ2-3; perhaps TRBD1 as D (6 bases). Trimming left V 5 bases short and J 0 bases short, with 15 bases between. The CDR3 extends over 16 amino acids. Looked up from germline, CDR1 is MNHEY and CDR2 is SMNVEV (reference sequence). CDR3 in amino acids: CASSRQGSISTDTQYF. The CDR3 DNA sequence: TGTGCCAGCAGTCGCCAGGGGAGCATTAGCACAGATACGCAGTATTTT.

The chain employs TRBV5-6 and TRBJ2-1; unclear D gene. Germline V gene lookup returns CDR1 SGHDT and CDR2 YYEEEE. V lost 1 base to trimming and J lost 8 bases, with 4 bases between them. The CDR3 contains 11 residues. The DNA of the CDR3 is TGTGCCAGCAGCTTGAGGGATGAGCAGTTCTTC. Protein product: CASSLRDEQFF.

This chain connects TRBV5-8 to TRBJ1-2; D remains unclear. Deletions cut 1 base from V and 2 bases from J, with 3 bases between. Germline CDR1 is SGHTS and CDR2 is YDEGEE. This CDR3 spans 12 amino acids. CDR3 in amino acids: CASSLLNYGYTF. DNA of the CDR3: TGTGCCAGCAGCTTGCTAAACTATGGCTACACCTTC.

The chain carries TRBV5-1 and TRBJ1-2; possibly TRBD1 for D (6 bases). The CDR3 has 15 residues. With 1 base removed from V and 0 bases from J, the gap between germline ends came to 10 bases. CDR1 SGHRS and CDR2 YFSETQ come from the germline V gene. CDR3 bases: TGCGCCAGCAGCTTGACGACAGGAGCTAACTATGGCTACACCTTC. As protein: CASSLTTGANYGYTF.

CDR3: CAISAITGGVGQYF. DNA of the CDR3: TGTGCCATCAGTGCTATAACGGGGGGGGTGGGGCAGTATTTT. This rearrangement joins TRBV10-3 to TRBJ2-3, with 8 bases aligning to TRBD2. Per germline, CDR1 ENHRY and CDR2 SYGVKD. J lost 11 bases, V lost 4 bases, and 11 bases had no gene match. The CDR3 is 14 residues long.

This clone was detected once. The chain has TRBV7-9 and TRBJ2-3; 7 nucleotides line up with TRBD2. Per the germline V gene, CDR1 is SEHNR and CDR2 is FQNEAQ (reference sequence). The CDR3 extends over 16 amino acids. With V trimmed by 3 bases and J by 2 bases, 8 bases remained unmatched. The CDR3, as DNA: TGTGCCAGCAGCTTGGGAGGGCGGGGATACACAGATACGCAGTATTTT. Its protein is CASSLGGRGYTDTQYF.

The rearrangement uses TRBV5-6 and TRBJ1-2; D gene uncertain. V was trimmed by 4 bases and J by 0 bases, leaving 13 bases between them. The CDR3 contains 15 residues. CDR1 and CDR2 (germline): SGHDT, YYEEEE. This CDR3 reads CASSLTNGANYGYTF. The DNA for the CDR3 is TGTGCCAGCAGCCTAACTAATGGGGCTAACTATGGCTACACCTTC.